Below are 8 T cell receptor beta chains sequenced from a single sample in a study of T-cell reconstitution after alpha-beta-depleted transplantation in children. Unique molecular identifiers were incorporated into the prepared TCRbeta library. One entry per CDR3 protein results from TCRdb running MiXCR on the PCR reads. The sample includes hundreds of thousands of distinct CDR3 sequences, over 9.5% of them seen just once. The specimen comprised PBMCs, sampled before TCRalphabeta/CD19-depleted stem cell transplant. The source of these receptors is a child under 10 years old with inherited bone marrow failure, due to receive a stem cell transplant.

Ten or more counts support this clonotype. This sequence joins TRBV24-1 and TRBJ1-5; possible D gene TRBD1, 6 bases. CDR3 size: 14 residues. Trimming took 9 bases from V and 3 from J, leaving 14 bases between them. The V gene's germline CDR1 is KGHDR and CDR2 SFDVKD. CDR3 in amino acids: CATGGAAINQPQHF. The CDR3, as DNA: TGTGCCACCGGGGGGGCGGCAATCAATCAGCCCCAGCATTTT.

This clonotype was observed many times. The V call is TRBV5-1, the J call TRBJ1-6; 8 bases are a match to TRBD1. Trimming took 3 bases from V and 10 from J; bases not matched to a gene: 6. Germline assignment: CDR1 SGHRS and CDR2 YFSETQ. This CDR3 region has 14 residues. This CDR3 is CASSWDRSRSPLHF. The CDR3 nucleotides read TGCGCCAGCAGCTGGGACAGGTCGCGCTCACCCCTCCACTTT.

This clonotype was observed at least ten times. CDR3 region: CASSYLVGQSQETQYF. CDR3 in DNA: TGTGCCAGCAGCTATTTGGTTGGACAGAGCCAAGAGACCCAGTACTTC. This chain connects TRBV28 to TRBJ2-5; the D gene is possibly TRBD1 (6 bases). Per the germline V gene, CDR1 is MDHEN and CDR2 is SYDVKM. This CDR3 is 16 amino acids long. Trimming took 6 bases from V and 1 from J, leaving 18 bases between them.

This chain uses TRBV6-1 with TRBJ2-7; the match to TRBD1 covers 7 bases. The junction had 12 bases not matched to a gene; V was cut back by 7 bases and J by 9 bases. Germline-derived CDR1 and CDR2 are MNHNS and SASEGT. The CDR3 spans 13 residues. The CDR3 protein is CASTRGQARRQYF. Here the CDR3 DNA reads TGTGCCAGCACCCGAGGACAGGCCCGAAGGCAGTACTTC.

This clonotype was recorded many times. This chain joins TRBV7-8 and TRBJ2-5, with D unresolved. The CDR3 is 12 amino acids. The germline gives CDR1 SGHVS, CDR2 FQNEAQ. The V and J ends lost 5 bases and 5 bases respectively, with 9 bases between them. The chain's CDR3 is CASSANSETQYF. CDR3 sequence (DNA): TGTGCCAGCAGCGCGAATAGTGAGACCCAGTACTTC.

The chain uses TRBV6-1 and TRBJ2-1; 9 nucleotides match TRBD2. There are 17 residues in the CDR3. Per germline, CDR1 MNHNS and CDR2 SASEGT. V trimming: 5 bases; J trimming: 7 bases; junction bases outside the gene matches: 15. The CDR3 protein is CASSPMGREGRGNEQFF. The CDR3 nucleotides are TGTGCCAGCAGTCCCATGGGGCGGGAGGGCAGGGGGAATGAGCAGTTCTTC.

V is TRBV6-1 and J is TRBJ1-4; 7 bases map to TRBD1. The V gene's germline CDR1 is MNHNS and CDR2 SASEGT. The trim removed 6 bases at V and 3 bases at J, leaving 4 bases unmatched. This CDR3 has 14 residues. The CDR3 sequence is CASSDRAANEKLFF. CDR3 sequence (DNA): TGTGCCAGCAGCGACAGGGCGGCTAATGAAAAACTGTTTTTT.

The chain recombines TRBV5-6 with TRBJ2-3; a weak D match, TRBD1 (7 bases). The germline gives CDR1 SGHDT, CDR2 YYEEEE. Trimming took 4 bases from V and 2 from J, leaving 11 bases between them. The CDR3 contains 14 residues. Written as DNA, the CDR3 is TGTGCCAGCAGCCACAGGGGACTCACAGATACGCAGTATTTT. Protein sequence: CASSHRGLTDTQYF.